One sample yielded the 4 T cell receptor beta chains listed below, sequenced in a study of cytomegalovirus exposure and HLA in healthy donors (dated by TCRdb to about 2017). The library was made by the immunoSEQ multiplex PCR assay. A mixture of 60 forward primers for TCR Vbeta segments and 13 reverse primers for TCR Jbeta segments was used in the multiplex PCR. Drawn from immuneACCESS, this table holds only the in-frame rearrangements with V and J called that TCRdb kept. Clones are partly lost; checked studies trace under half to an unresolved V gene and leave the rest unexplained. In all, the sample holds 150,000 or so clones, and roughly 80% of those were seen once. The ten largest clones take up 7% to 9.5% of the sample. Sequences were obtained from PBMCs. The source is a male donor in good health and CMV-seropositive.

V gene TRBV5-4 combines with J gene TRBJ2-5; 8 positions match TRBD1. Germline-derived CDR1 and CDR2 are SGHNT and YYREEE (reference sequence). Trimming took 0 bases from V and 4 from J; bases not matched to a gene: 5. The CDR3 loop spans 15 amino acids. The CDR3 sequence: CASSLGQGRPETQYF. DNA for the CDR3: TGTGCCAGCAGCTTGGGACAGGGGAGGCCAGAGACCCAGTACTTC.

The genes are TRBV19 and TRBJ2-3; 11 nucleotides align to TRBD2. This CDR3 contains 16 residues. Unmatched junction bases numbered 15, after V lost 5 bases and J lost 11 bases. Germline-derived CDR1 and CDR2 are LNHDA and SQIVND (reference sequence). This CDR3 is CASSLRLAGQGWGQYF. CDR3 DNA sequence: TGTGCCAGTAGTTTACGACTAGCGGGGCAGGGGTGGGGGCAGTATTTT. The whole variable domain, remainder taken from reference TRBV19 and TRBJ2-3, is DGGITQSPKYLFRKEGQNVTLSCEQNLNHDAMYWYRQDPGQGLRLIYYSQIVNDFQKGDIAEGYSVSREKKESFPLTVTSAQKNPTAFYLCASSLRLAGQGWGQYFGPGTRLTVL.

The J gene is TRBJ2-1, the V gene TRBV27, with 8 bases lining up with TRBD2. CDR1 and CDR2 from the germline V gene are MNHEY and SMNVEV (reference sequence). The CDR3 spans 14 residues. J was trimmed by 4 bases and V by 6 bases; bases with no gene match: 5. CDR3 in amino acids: CASSPGGGYNEQFF. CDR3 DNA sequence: TGTGCCAGCAGCCCCGGGGGGGGGTACAATGAGCAGTTCTTC.

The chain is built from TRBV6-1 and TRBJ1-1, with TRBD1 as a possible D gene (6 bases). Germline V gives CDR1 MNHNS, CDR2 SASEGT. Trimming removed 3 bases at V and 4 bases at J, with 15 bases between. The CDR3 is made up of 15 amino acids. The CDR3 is CASSEATGRGTEAFF. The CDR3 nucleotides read TGTGCCAGCAGTGAGGCGACAGGCCGGGGCACTGAAGCTTTCTTT.